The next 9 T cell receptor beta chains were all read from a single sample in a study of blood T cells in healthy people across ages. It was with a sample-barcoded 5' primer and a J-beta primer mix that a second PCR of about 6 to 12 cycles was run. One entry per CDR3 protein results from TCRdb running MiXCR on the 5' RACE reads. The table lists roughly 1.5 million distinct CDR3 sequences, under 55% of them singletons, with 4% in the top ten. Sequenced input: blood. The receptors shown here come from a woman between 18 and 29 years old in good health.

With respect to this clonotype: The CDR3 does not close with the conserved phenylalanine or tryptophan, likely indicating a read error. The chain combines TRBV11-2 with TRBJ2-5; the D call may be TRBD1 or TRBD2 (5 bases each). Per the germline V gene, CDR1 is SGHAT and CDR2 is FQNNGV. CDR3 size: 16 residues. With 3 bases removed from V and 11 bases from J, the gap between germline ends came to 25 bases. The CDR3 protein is CASSFPGRTNGIEQYL. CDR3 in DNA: TGTGCCAGCAGCTTCCCGGGACGCACGAACGGTATAGAGCAGTACTTA.

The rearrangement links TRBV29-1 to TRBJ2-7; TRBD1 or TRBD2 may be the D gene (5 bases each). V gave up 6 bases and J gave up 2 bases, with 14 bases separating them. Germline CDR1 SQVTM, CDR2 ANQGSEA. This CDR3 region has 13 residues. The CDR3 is CSVFRDGTYEQYF. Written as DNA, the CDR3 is TGCAGCGTATTTAGGGACGGTACCTACGAGCAGTACTTC.

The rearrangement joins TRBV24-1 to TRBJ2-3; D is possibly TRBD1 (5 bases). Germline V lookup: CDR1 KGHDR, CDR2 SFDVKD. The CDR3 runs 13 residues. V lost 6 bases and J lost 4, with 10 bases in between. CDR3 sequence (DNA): TGTGCCACCAGTCGTACAGGCTCAGATACGCAGTATTTT. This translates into CATSRTGSDTQYF.

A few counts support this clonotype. Here the CDR3 reads CASSLAVTIPYGYTF. CDR3 coding DNA: TGTGCCAGCAGCTTAGCGGTAACAATCCCCTATGGCTACACCTTC. This chain uses TRBV7-9 with TRBJ1-2; D remains unclear. The germline V gene encodes CDR1 SEHNR and CDR2 FQNEAQ (reference sequence). Trimming removed 0 bases from V and 4 bases from J, with 12 bases in between. The CDR3 contains 15 residues.

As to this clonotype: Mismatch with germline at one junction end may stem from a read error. CDR3 loop: CTSSQDLRGAHQETQYF. CDR3 bases: TGTACCAGCAGCCAAGATTTGCGGGGGGCTCATCAAGAGACCCAGTACTTC. V and J are TRBV3-1 and TRBJ2-7; 8 nucleotides match TRBD2. The assigned J gene may be wrong: the sequence end matches TRBJ2-5 better. This CDR3 spans 17 amino acids. The germline gives CDR1 LGHDT, CDR2 YNNKEL (reference sequence).

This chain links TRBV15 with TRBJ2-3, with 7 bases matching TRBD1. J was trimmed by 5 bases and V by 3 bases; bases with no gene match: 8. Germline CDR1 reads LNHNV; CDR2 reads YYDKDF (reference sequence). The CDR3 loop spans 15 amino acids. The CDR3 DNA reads TGTGCCACCAGCAGTAAGACAGGGATAGTAGATACGCAGTATTTT. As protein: CATSSKTGIVDTQYF.

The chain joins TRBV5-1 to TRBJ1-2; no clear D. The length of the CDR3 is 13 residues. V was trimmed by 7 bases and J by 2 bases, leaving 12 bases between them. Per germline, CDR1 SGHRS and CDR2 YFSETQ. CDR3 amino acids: CASSQRENYGYTF. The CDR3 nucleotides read TGCGCCAGCTCCCAACGGGAGAACTATGGCTACACCTTC.

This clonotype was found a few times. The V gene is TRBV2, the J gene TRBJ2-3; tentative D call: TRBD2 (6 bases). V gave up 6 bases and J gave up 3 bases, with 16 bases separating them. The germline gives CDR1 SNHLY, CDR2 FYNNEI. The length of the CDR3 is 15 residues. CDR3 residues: CASSPIVGGTDTQYF. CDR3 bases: TGTGCCAGCAGCCCAATAGTGGGGGGTACAGATACGCAGTATTTT.

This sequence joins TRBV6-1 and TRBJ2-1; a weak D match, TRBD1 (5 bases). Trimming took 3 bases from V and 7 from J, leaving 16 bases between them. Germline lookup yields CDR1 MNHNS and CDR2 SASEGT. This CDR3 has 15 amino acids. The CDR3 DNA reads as TGTGCCAGCAGTGATGGCCAGGGTAATGTTAATGAGCAGTTCTTC. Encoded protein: CASSDGQGNVNEQFF.